These 20 T cell receptor beta chains were sequenced from one sample in a study of regulatory T cells in long-lasting Graves disease. Arm-PCR of CDR3 regions with iRepertoire HTBI primers generated TCR beta libraries. MiXCR, run by TCRdb on the multiplex PCR reads, gives a single entry per CDR3 protein. The sample lists 530,000 or so distinct CDR3 sequences, about 16% seen once, with 9.5% to 15% in the top ten. Time point in this sample: newly diagnosed GD, antithyroid drugs for less than 3 months. After RNA was extracted from PBMCs, the TCR library was made from it. These same records also appear under a second study, on T cells in Graves' hyperthyroidism and ophthalmopathy.

Specimen: peripheral blood mononuclear cells (PBMCs), collected at new diagnosis, from a patient treated with antithyroid drugs. The receptor source for this set is a man younger than 35 with Graves disease.

This clonotype was seen a few times. The chain recombines TRBV19 with TRBJ1-1; tentative D call: TRBD1 (5 bases). The CDR3 has 14 amino acids. Germline V CDR1 and CDR2: LNHDA, SQIVND (reference sequence). The ends were cut back, 5 bases at V and 2 bases at J, with 12 bases in the middle. Here the CDR3 DNA reads TGTGCCAGTAGTCCCGGGACGTTCAACACTGAAGCTTTCTTT. Translating gives CASSPGTFNTEAFF.

The J gene is TRBJ1-2, the V gene TRBV7-8; D is ambiguous. This CDR3 comprises 13 residues. Trimming shortened V by 2 bases and J by 6 bases, and 10 bases separated the two germline ends. Germline V lookup: CDR1 SGHVS, CDR2 FQNEAQ. CDR3 nucleotide sequence: TGTGCCAGCAGCTTAAAGCTCGTAGATGGCTACACCTTC. It translates to CASSLKLVDGYTF. The full variable domain, with the rest looked up from reference TRBV7-8 and TRBJ1-2, is GAGVSQSPRYKVAKRGQDVALRCDPISGHVSLFWYQQALGQGPEFLTYFQNEAQLDKSGLPSDRFFAERPEGSVSTLKIQRTQQEDSAVYLCASSLKLVDGYTFGSGTRLTVV.

V usage is TRBV27 and J usage is TRBJ2-7; 8 bases map to TRBD2. CDR1 and CDR2 (germline): MNHEY, SMNVEV (reference sequence). The CDR3 has 11 amino acids. Trimming cost V 7 bases and J 6 bases; bases outside gene matches: 2. In nucleotides, the CDR3 is TGTGCCAGCATCCGGGGGGGCGAGCAGTACTTC. This codes for CASIRGGEQYF.

This clonotype was found a few times. This chain joins TRBV6-5 and TRBJ1-5, with D perhaps TRBD1 (6 bases). CDR1 and CDR2 from the germline V gene are MNHEY and SVGAGI. The ends were cut back, 0 bases at V and 6 bases at J, with 12 bases in the middle. This CDR3 is built from 15 residues. Written as DNA, the CDR3 is TGTGCCAGCAGTTACTCAAACGGGGGCGGTCAGCCCCAGCATTTT. Its protein product is CASSYSNGGGQPQHF.

The chain employs TRBV3-1 and TRBJ2-3; 8 positions match TRBD2. The CDR3 has 18 amino acids. The germline V gene encodes CDR1 LGHDT and CDR2 YNNKEL (reference sequence). Trimming removed 0 bases from V and 2 bases from J; junction bases left unmatched: 10. CDR3 residues: CASSQDLGSGRSTDTQYF. CDR3 nucleotide sequence: TGTGCCAGCAGCCAAGACCTGGGGAGCGGGAGATCCACAGATACGCAGTATTTT.

This clonotype was detected ten times or more. V and J are TRBV6-5 and TRBJ2-3; D remains ambiguous. The CDR3 loop spans 14 amino acids. The V end lost 3 bases, the J end lost 7 bases, and 14 bases lay between the germline ends. Germline CDR1 is MNHEY and CDR2 is SVGAGI. The CDR3 DNA is TGTGCCAGCAGTTATGATGTCGGCGGAAATACGCAGTATTTT. Translated, it gives CASSYDVGGNTQYF.

This chain links TRBV7-3 with TRBJ1-5, with D perhaps matching TRBD1 (5 bases). In germline, CDR1 is SGHTA, CDR2 FQGTGA. Trimming removed 0 bases from V and 2 bases from J, with 14 bases in between. The CDR3 is 17 amino acids. This CDR3 is CASSLTSREECNQPQHF. CDR3 nucleotides: TGTGCCAGCAGCTTAACGTCCAGGGAAGAGTGCAATCAGCCCCAGCATTTT.

This clonotype occurred a few times. The chain couples TRBV7-3 to TRBJ1-1; perhaps TRBD1 as D (5 bases). The CDR3 runs 15 residues. Trimming removed 0 bases from V and 4 bases from J, with 12 bases in between. Germline V gene data show CDR1 as SGHTA and CDR2 as FQGTGA. The DNA of the CDR3 is TGTGCCAGCAGCTTAACACCCGACAGTCTCACTGAAGCTTTCTTT. It codes for CASSLTPDSLTEAFF. Based on the CDR3 plus reference TRBV7-3 and TRBJ1-1, the full variable domain is GAGVSQTPSNKVTEKGKYVELRCDPISGHTALYWYRQSLGQGPEFLIYFQGTGAADDSGLPNDRFFAVRPEGSVSTLKIQRTERGDSAVYLCASSLTPDSLTEAFFGQGTRLTVV.

V gene TRBV7-9 combines with J gene TRBJ2-5; TRBD1 aligns across 9 bases. The CDR3 covers 16 residues. CDR1 and CDR2 (germline): SEHNR, FQNEAQ (reference sequence). After removal of 1 base from V and 4 bases from J, the junction contained 7 bases not matched to a gene. CDR3: CASSLGTGDSRETQYF. DNA of the CDR3: TGTGCCAGCAGCTTAGGGACAGGGGATAGTCGAGAGACCCAGTACTTC.

This clonotype was found many times. V gene TRBV11-2 combines with J gene TRBJ1-3, with no clear D. The CDR3 runs to 16 residues. Germline V gene data show CDR1 as SGHAT and CDR2 as FQNNGV. Trimming stripped 1 base from V and 2 bases from J, with 12 bases between. The CDR3 spells CASSLVGVRPGNTIYF. CDR3 DNA sequence: TGTGCCAGCAGCTTAGTTGGGGTTCGCCCTGGAAACACCATATATTTT.

There are a few counts of this clonotype. The chain links TRBV5-6 to TRBJ1-2; 10 positions match TRBD1. The CDR3 loop spans 15 amino acids. The V gene end was trimmed by 4 bases and the J gene end by 6 bases; junction bases not matched to a gene: 9. Germline assignment: CDR1 SGHDT and CDR2 YYEEEE. The CDR3 DNA is TGTGCCAGCAGCGGAGGACAGGGGGTAGGGAATGGCTACACCTTC. Encoded protein: CASSGGQGVGNGYTF.

The chain joins TRBV10-1 to TRBJ2-7; no clear D gene. Germline-derived CDR1 and CDR2 are WNHNN and SYGVQD (reference sequence). The V end lost 2 bases, the J end lost 5 bases, and 10 bases lay between the germline ends. The CDR3 loop spans 13 amino acids. The CDR3 DNA reads as TGCGCCAGCAGTGAGGCGCTGGCCGACGAGCAGTACTTC. Protein sequence: CASSEALADEQYF.

Note on this clonotype: A far larger clone is only one base removed, so a read error is likely. The chain has TRBV6-2 or TRBV6-3 and TRBJ2-1; D gene unclear. The ends were cut back, 7 bases at V and 0 bases at J, with 13 bases in the middle. Germline V gives CDR1 MNHEY, CDR2 SVGEGT. The CDR3 spans 15 residues. The CDR3 bases are TGTGCCAGCACTTTTGCGCATAGCTCCTACAATGAGCAGTTCTTC. This encodes CASTFAHSSYNEQFF.

This clonotype was seen a few times. J is TRBJ2-5 and V is TRBV27, with 14 bases fitting TRBD2. Trimming removed 5 bases from V and 5 bases from J; junction bases left unmatched: 10. Germline V lookup: CDR1 MNHEY, CDR2 SMNVEV (reference sequence). The CDR3 spans 17 residues. CDR3 residues: CASSPGTSGSISETQYF. DNA for the CDR3: TGTGCCAGCAGTCCCGGGACTAGCGGGAGTATTTCGGAGACCCAGTACTTC.

This clonotype has just a few counts. The V and J genes are TRBV5-5 and TRBJ1-5, with D tentatively TRBD1 (6 bases). The CDR3 covers 15 residues. Trimming shortened V by 4 bases and J by 5 bases, and 16 bases separated the two germline ends. Germline loops: CDR1 SGHKS, CDR2 YYEKEE (reference sequence). The CDR3 nucleotides read TGTGCCAGCAGCCTCCGGGAGGGGGTGGATCAGCCCCAGCATTTT. Amino acid sequence: CASSLREGVDQPQHF.

This clonotype was recorded a few times. The rearrangement uses TRBV7-9 and TRBJ1-4, with 8 bases aligning to TRBD1. Germline CDR1 SEHNR, CDR2 FQNEAQ (reference sequence). The CDR3 is made up of 17 amino acids. Losses at the gene ends were 4 bases for V and 5 bases for J; bases not matched to a gene: 12. The CDR3 here is CASSSGNTGQANEKLFF. The CDR3 DNA sequence: TGTGCCAGCAGCTCGGGAAATACGGGACAGGCAAATGAAAAACTGTTTTTT.

This rearrangement joins TRBV6-2 or TRBV6-3 to TRBJ2-4; 8 nucleotides align to TRBD2. Germline V gene data show CDR1 as MNHEY and CDR2 as SVGEGT. The CDR3 totals 17 residues. With 2 bases clipped from V and 6 bases from J, the junction kept 12 bases outside the gene matches. The CDR3 here is CASSYPPKREIGNIQYF. The DNA for the CDR3 is TGTGCCAGCAGTTACCCCCCCAAGCGGGAGATTGGAAACATTCAGTACTTC.

This chain links TRBV28 with TRBJ2-7, with 10 bases identical to TRBD1. Trimming removed 7 bases from V and 2 bases from J; junction bases left unmatched: 8. Germline values: CDR1 MDHEN, CDR2 SYDVKM. The CDR3 has 15 residues. The CDR3 nucleotides are TGTGCCAGCAAACCGGGACAGGGGAGCGCCTACGAGCAGTACTTC. This encodes CASKPGQGSAYEQYF.

Ten or more counts support this clonotype. The chain couples TRBV5-1 to TRBJ2-1; tentatively, D is TRBD2 (6 bases). Germline assignment: CDR1 SGHRS and CDR2 YFSETQ. The CDR3 runs to 15 residues. The V gene lost 0 bases and the J gene lost 9 bases, with 16 bases spanning the gap. CDR3 loop: CASSLGDSWGSEQFF. The CDR3 DNA reads as TGCGCCAGCAGCTTGGGGGACTCCTGGGGGTCTGAGCAGTTCTTC.

This clonotype was counted many times. This rearrangement joins TRBV20-1 to TRBJ2-7, with 11 nucleotides matching TRBD2. CDR1 DFQATT and CDR2 SNEGSKA come from the germline V gene (reference sequence). The CDR3 runs 16 residues. V shed 0 bases and J 4 bases; nucleotides not matched to a gene: 8. For the CDR3, the DNA is TGCAGTGCTAGAGAGGGACTAGCGGTCCTGGGGTACGAGCAGTACTTC. It codes for CSAREGLAVLGYEQYF.